The clone carrying this T cell receptor (beta chain) was recorded a few times. Other DNA sequences of this sample code for an identical CDR3. The data were obtained in a study of Ad26.COV2.S vaccination and SARS-CoV-2 variants. Indicated treatment: 15 to 20 received Ad26.COV2.S at low or high dose, single or two shots; a few received placebo; per-sample allocation not given. Samples were taken on day 63 after the first vaccine or placebo injection. Expression of Wuhan-strain SARS-CoV-2 spike came from the Ad26 vector that formed the vaccine. The protocol was immunoSEQ multiplex PCR, while the TCRdb copy is restricted to in-frame clones and leaves out a portion. The table shows about 680,000 clones, with 70% to 90% occurring only once. This sequence originates from a person aged 18 to 65 who received the Ad26.COV2.S COVID-19 vaccine or a placebo. The sequences come from peripheral blood, collected in a trial of Ad26.COV2.S vaccine versus placebo.

The CDR3 is CASSLGQGAETQYF. CDR3 DNA: TGCGCCAGCAGCTTGGGGCAGGGGGCTGAGACCCAGTACTTC. The rearrangement joins TRBV5-1 to TRBJ2-5; 8 bases map to TRBD1. CDR1 is SGHRS and CDR2 is YFSETQ in the germline V gene. V lost 0 bases to trimming and J lost 5 bases; unmatched junction nucleotides: 3. The length of the CDR3 is 14 residues.